This TCR beta chain was recovered during a study of human T cells and chemical hapten exposure. Regarding the study as a whole: Expanded TCRs produced significantly more large CDR3 similarity clusters than controls did.

V was pared by 0 bases and J by 2 bases, with 5 bases between. CDR1 SGHRS and CDR2 YFSETQ come from the germline V gene. This CDR3 is 13 amino acids long. This clonotype has a count of ten or more. Its antigen is not identified. The study's library attached unique molecular identifiers to single cDNA molecules. As processed by the authors: A per-sample median of about 100,000 TCRs was observed, with counts ranging from roughly 23,224 to 700,000. MiXCR, applied by TCRdb to the RACE reads, yields one record per CDR3 protein. TCRdb's processing, not the study's, gives the V and J calls here. The data show tens of thousands of distinct CDR3 sequences, with about 9.6% seen just once and more than 10% held by the top ten. As to time point: patch test 1, 2 weeks after DPC sensitization. This sample's treatment: therapeutic diphenylcyclopropenone sensitization with weekly scalp DPC.

The TCR originated in a woman in her thirties or forties with alopecia areata. Some clones in this sample may be carry-over from other donors' samples. The material sequenced was whole blood, taken in connection with sensitization to the hapten diphenylcyclopropenone (DPC). This chain uses TRBV5-1 with TRBJ1-1; D remains unclear. CDR3 sequence (DNA): TGCGCCAGCAGCTTGGCAGCCAACACTGAAGCTTTCTTT. This translates into CASSLAANTEAFF.